The next 11 T cell receptor beta chains were all read from a single sample in a study of OX40 agonist ivuxolimab in advanced cancers. Some clones are missing from TCRdb's copy, which holds only in-frame ones; the method was immunoSEQ multiplex PCR. The repertoire has under 85,000 clones, around 86% of them found once; the top ten carry about 3.4%. Sample: CD4+ or CD8+ T cells sorted from blood, taken in a trial of the OX40 agonist ivuxolimab. Receptor source: an adult with an advanced solid tumor such as melanoma, head and neck, liver or kidney cancer.

This sequence joins TRBV18 and TRBJ2-5, with TRBD1 identical over 9 bases. Germline V lookup: CDR1 KGHSH, CDR2 LQKENI. J gave up 3 bases and V 4 bases, and 9 bases lay outside the gene matches. The CDR3 is 16 residues long. CDR3 amino acids: CASSQRPRTGEETQYF. CDR3 nucleotide sequence: TGTGCCAGCTCACAGAGGCCTAGGACAGGGGAAGAGACCCAGTACTTC. The full variable domain, in which reference TRBV18 and TRBJ2-5 provide the parts outside the CDR3, is NAGVMQNPRHLVRRRGQEARLRCSPMKGHSHVYWYRQLPEEGLKFMVYLQKENIIDESGMPKERFSAEFPKEGPSILRIQQVVRGDSAAYFCASSQRPRTGEETQYFGPGTRLLVL.

The CDR3 sequence is CAISERDTQYF. As DNA, the CDR3 is TGTGCCATCAGTGAGCGGGATACGCAGTATTTT. The gene calls are TRBV10-3 and TRBJ2-3; D unclear. Germline V gene sequence: CDR1 ENHRY, CDR2 SYGVKD. This CDR3 is 11 amino acids long. Trimming removed 2 bases from V and 6 bases from J, with 3 bases in between.

J is TRBJ1-2 and V is TRBV6-6, with TRBD1 as a possible D gene (5 bases). The V gene lost 5 bases and the J gene lost 2 bases, with 9 bases spanning the gap. The CDR3 spans 13 residues. Germline V gene lookup returns CDR1 MNHNY and CDR2 SVGAGI (reference sequence). The DNA of the CDR3 is TGTGCCAGCAGTCCAAGGGGCAACTATGGCTACACCTTC. Translated, it gives CASSPRGNYGYTF.

This rearrangement joins TRBV30 to TRBJ2-2; D possibly matches TRBD1 or TRBD2 (5 bases each). Trimming left V 3 bases short and J 1 base short, with 6 bases between. Germline V gene sequence: CDR1 GTSNPN, CDR2 SVGIG (reference sequence). The CDR3 contains 13 residues. In nucleotides, the CDR3 is TGTGCCTGGAGGAGGGGGAACACCGGGGAGCTGTTTTTT. Its translation is CAWRRGNTGELFF.

The chain is built from TRBV7-9 and TRBJ2-1; 16 bases agree with TRBD2. CDR1 is SEHNR and CDR2 is FQNEAQ in the germline V gene (reference sequence). Germline trimming cut 5 bases from V and 6 bases from J; bases unmatched to any gene: 10. This CDR3 comprises 18 residues. CDR3 bases: TGTGCCAGCAGCCATCAGGGACTAGCGGGAGGGGGTTTCAATGAGCAGTTCTTC. Translation: CASSHQGLAGGGFNEQFF. The full variable domain, with the rest looked up from reference TRBV7-9 and TRBJ2-1, is DTGVSQNPRHKITKRGQNVTFRCDPISEHNRLYWYRQTLGQGPEFLTYFQNEAQLEKSRLLSDRFSAERPKGSFSTLEIQRTEQGDSAMYLCASSHQGLAGGGFNEQFFGPGTRLTVL.

This chain uses TRBV7-2 with TRBJ2-7; unclear D gene. V lost 1 base and J 0 bases, leaving 10 bases between the germline ends. This CDR3 is built from 15 residues. From germline, CDR1 is SGHTA and CDR2 FQGNSA. The CDR3 loop is CASSLEAAASYEQYF. As DNA, the CDR3 is TGTGCCAGCAGCTTAGAGGCAGCTGCCTCCTACGAGCAGTACTTC.

This clone was counted a few times. This sequence joins TRBV5-1 and TRBJ1-2; D is possibly TRBD1 (6 bases). CDR1 and CDR2 (germline): SGHRS, YFSETQ. V was pared by 6 bases and J by 8 bases, with 23 bases between. This CDR3 comprises 15 residues. CDR3 loop: CASTAWGAGDGGYTF. For the CDR3, the DNA is TGCGCCAGCACCGCTTGGGGGGCAGGGGACGGCGGCTACACCTTC.

V and J are TRBV6-5 and TRBJ1-5, with D possibly matching TRBD1 (6 bases). Germline V lookup: CDR1 MNHEY, CDR2 SVGAGI. Between the trimmed V and J ends, which lost 6 bases and 0 bases, there was a span of 12 bases. The CDR3 is 15 amino acids. The CDR3 loop is CASSSGGVSNQPQHF. Written as DNA, the CDR3 is TGTGCCAGCAGCTCGGGGGGCGTTAGCAATCAGCCCCAGCATTTT.

The chain recombines TRBV27 with TRBJ1-1, with a possible D match to TRBD1 (5 bases). The CDR3 is made up of 15 amino acids. Trimming took off 7 bases at V and 0 bases at J, with 15 bases between the two ends. CDR1 MNHEY and CDR2 SMNVEV come from the germline V gene (reference sequence). CDR3 residues: CASTPRAGLNTEAFF. The DNA of the CDR3 is TGTGCCAGCACCCCCCGGGCAGGGTTGAACACTGAAGCTTTCTTT.

The chain carries TRBV7-2 and TRBJ1-2; a possible D gene is TRBD1 (5 bases). Germline loops: CDR1 SGHTA, CDR2 FQGNSA. There are 18 residues in the CDR3. Trimming shortened V by 1 base and J by 7 bases, and 25 bases separated the two germline ends. CDR3 protein: CASSLVLGVGPISSGYTF. The CDR3, as DNA: TGTGCCAGCAGCTTAGTTTTGGGGGTGGGTCCTATATCGAGTGGCTACACCTTC.

The V and J genes are TRBV5-1 and TRBJ2-7; 9 nucleotides agree with TRBD1. V shed 6 bases and J 5 bases; nucleotides not matched to a gene: 12. This CDR3 is built from 15 residues. The V gene's germline CDR1 is SGHRS and CDR2 YFSETQ. Here the CDR3 reads CASTYTGTGLNEQYF. The CDR3 DNA is TGCGCCAGCACCTATACCGGGACAGGGCTCAACGAGCAGTACTTC. Drawing the rest from reference TRBV5-1 and TRBJ2-7, the complete variable domain is KAGVTQTPRYLIKTRGQQVTLSCSPISGHRSVSWYQQTPGQGLQFLFEYFSETQRNKGNFPGRFSGRQFSNSRSEMNVSTLELGDSALYLCASTYTGTGLNEQYFGPGTRLTVT.